Given below is one T cell receptor beta chain in context. Its antigen is still unknown. Both 60 Vbeta primers and 13 Jbeta primers went into the PCR. Generated by immunoSEQ multiplex PCR, the TCRdb table keeps only in-frame clones and is missing some. The sample includes fewer than 200,000 clones, approximately 85% of them seen just once. The record originates from a study of cytomegalovirus exposure and HLA in healthy donors. Study summary: HLA-typed donors were the source of approximately 86 million unique TCRs held in an early data release. The study, taken as a whole, reports: Association with HLA alleles at 0.05 false discovery rate was found for 15,000 or so TCR beta sequences in a later analysis.

The source of this sequence is a girl aged 2 to 10 in good health and CMV-seropositive. Sequencing used PBMCs.

The CDR3 loop reads CASSYGGGGNEQYF. DNA for the CDR3: TGTGCCAGCAGTTACGGTGGGGGGGGAAACGAGCAGTACTTC. This chain links TRBV6-5 with TRBJ2-7, with 7 bases that match TRBD2. Germline trimming cut 2 bases from V and 5 bases from J; bases unmatched to any gene: 6. The CDR3 has 14 residues. Per the germline V gene, CDR1 is MNHEY and CDR2 is SVGAGI.